Shown below are 13 T cell receptor beta chains from a single sample sequenced in a study of shared clonotypes between healthy human individuals. Clones were sequenced by immunoSEQ multiplex PCR, and TCRdb holds only the in-frame ones, with some missing. The top ten hold around 0.072% of the sample, which has around 180,000 clones, around 93% seen once. Sequencing input: naive CD4+ T cells sorted from blood. Stated subset: CD45RA+ positively selected. These receptors were obtained from a woman aged 25-40 years in good health.

The chain combines TRBV19 with TRBJ1-2; 9 bases are a match to TRBD1. Trimming removed 5 bases from V and 3 bases from J; junction bases left unmatched: 7. Germline V gene sequence: CDR1 LNHDA, CDR2 SQIVND (reference sequence). The length of the CDR3 is 15 residues. The chain's CDR3 is CASSVGQGADYGYTF. The CDR3 DNA is TGTGCCAGTAGTGTGGGACAGGGTGCGGACTATGGCTACACCTTC.

The chain uses TRBV9 and TRBJ2-3; tentatively, D is TRBD2 (6 bases). The CDR3 is 14 amino acids. Germline V CDR1 and CDR2: SGDLS, YYNGEE. With 0 bases removed from V and 7 bases from J, the gap between germline ends came to 12 bases. The DNA for the CDR3 is TGTGCCAGCAGCGTAGCCGGGAGCCGAAATACGCAGTATTTT. Encoded protein: CASSVAGSRNTQYF.

The V gene is TRBV29-1, the J gene TRBJ2-5; D gene ambiguous. Per germline, CDR1 SQVTM and CDR2 ANQGSEA. Trimming removed 5 bases from V and 2 bases from J, with 9 bases in between. CDR3 size: 12 residues. In DNA form, the CDR3 reads TGCAGCGTTATTGTCGTACAAGAGACCCAGTACTTC. As protein: CSVIVVQETQYF. The whole variable domain, filled in from reference TRBV29-1 and TRBJ2-5, reads SAVISQKPSRDICQRGTSLTIQCQVDSQVTMMFWYRQQPGQSLTLIATANQGSEATYESGFVIDKFPISRPNLTFSTLTVSNMSPEDSSIYLCSVIVVQETQYFGPGTRLLVL.

This clone was observed once. V gene TRBV18 combines with J gene TRBJ2-7; D is undetermined. The V gene's germline CDR1 is KGHSH and CDR2 LQKENI. Trimming removed 2 bases at V and 0 bases at J, with 20 bases between. The CDR3 is 18 amino acids. The CDR3 spells CASSPMWTKKKGSYEQYF. CDR3 bases: TGTGCCAGCTCACCAATGTGGACCAAAAAAAAAGGCTCCTACGAGCAGTACTTC.

V usage is TRBV30 and J usage is TRBJ1-1, with 7 positions matching TRBD1. Trimming at V came to 7 bases and at J to 2 bases, leaving 7 bases not matched to a gene. CDR1 and CDR2 (germline): GTSNPN, SVGIG (reference sequence). The CDR3 loop spans 13 amino acids. CDR3 loop: CASNRQGNTEAFF. In DNA, the CDR3 is TGTGCCTCGAACCGACAGGGAAACACTGAAGCTTTCTTT. The full variable domain, rest sourced from reference TRBV30 and TRBJ1-1, is SQTIHQWPATLVQPVGSPLSLECTVEGTSNPNLYWYRQAAGRGLQLLFYSVGIGQISSEVPQNLSASRPQDRQFILSSKKLLLSDSGFYLCASNRQGNTEAFFGQGTRLTVV.

The chain employs TRBV20-1 and TRBJ2-7; D is undetermined. CDR1 DFQATT and CDR2 SNEGSKA come from the germline V gene (reference sequence). The CDR3 sequence is 11 residues long. V was shortened by 3 bases and J by 5 bases, with 8 bases between the two germline ends. Here the CDR3 reads CSARSLDEQYF. CDR3 sequence (DNA): TGCAGTGCTAGGAGCTTAGACGAGCAGTACTTC.

The J gene is TRBJ2-5, the V gene TRBV18, with D perhaps TRBD2 (5 bases). Matching the DNA end better, TRBJ2-7 makes the J call doubtful. This CDR3 is built from 13 residues. Germline V gives CDR1 KGHSH, CDR2 LQKENI. CDR3 sequence: CASSPGVDYEQYF. The DNA for the CDR3 is TGTGCCAGCTCACCGGGAGTCGACTACGAGCAGTACTTC.

The J gene is TRBJ2-5, the V gene TRBV29-1; D may be TRBD1 or TRBD2 (7 bases each). The CDR3 totals 13 residues. Trimming took 3 bases from V and 4 from J, leaving 12 bases between them. CDR1 and CDR2 from the germline V gene are SQVTM and ANQGSEA. The CDR3 is CSVDTGEGETQYF. The CDR3 nucleotides are TGCAGCGTTGATACAGGGGAGGGAGAGACCCAGTACTTC.

V and J are TRBV18 and TRBJ2-6; D call uncertain. CDR3 length equals 16 residues. Trimming took 1 base from V and 4 from J, leaving 11 bases between them. CDR1 is KGHSH, CDR2 LQKENI, per germline. DNA for the CDR3: TGTGCCAGCTCACCACGACCCGACGCGGGGGCCAACGTCCTGACTTTC. It yields the protein CASSPRPDAGANVLTF.

The chain employs TRBV6-5 and TRBJ2-5, with TRBD1 matching 7 bases. The J call is doubtful: the DNA matches TRBJ2-7 better. Germline values: CDR1 MNHEY, CDR2 SVGAGI. The CDR3 runs 14 residues. CDR3 loop: CASTKGQVPYEQYF. CDR3 nucleotides: TGTGCCAGCACCAAAGGACAGGTACCCTACGAGCAGTACTTC.

The chain recombines TRBV13 with TRBJ2-1; D is perhaps TRBD2 (5 bases). The CDR3 is made up of 16 amino acids. Deletions cut 6 bases from V and 0 bases from J, with 15 bases between. Per germline, CDR1 PRHDT and CDR2 FYEKMQ (reference sequence). CDR3 protein: CASSPVAAGSYNEQFF. The CDR3 nucleotides are TGTGCCAGCAGTCCCGTCGCTGCGGGCTCCTACAATGAGCAGTTCTTC.

This clone was seen once. The chain links TRBV2 to TRBJ2-2; 11 bases match TRBD2. The CDR3 totals 16 residues. Germline trimming cut 5 bases from V and 8 bases from J; bases unmatched to any gene: 10. In germline, CDR1 is SNHLY, CDR2 FYNNEI. The CDR3 loop is CASSFGTSGRFGELFF. The DNA of the CDR3 is TGTGCCAGCAGTTTCGGGACTAGCGGCAGGTTTGGGGAGCTGTTTTTT.

J is TRBJ2-7 and V is TRBV6-1; tentatively, D is TRBD1 or TRBD2 (6 bases each). This CDR3 has 17 amino acids. Germline V gene lookup returns CDR1 MNHNS and CDR2 SASEGT. V was trimmed by 1 base and J by 0 bases, leaving 16 bases between them. CDR3 in amino acids: CASSEGRGAPNSYEQYF. CDR3 DNA: TGTGCCAGCAGTGAAGGAAGGGGGGCACCGAACTCCTACGAGCAGTACTTC.